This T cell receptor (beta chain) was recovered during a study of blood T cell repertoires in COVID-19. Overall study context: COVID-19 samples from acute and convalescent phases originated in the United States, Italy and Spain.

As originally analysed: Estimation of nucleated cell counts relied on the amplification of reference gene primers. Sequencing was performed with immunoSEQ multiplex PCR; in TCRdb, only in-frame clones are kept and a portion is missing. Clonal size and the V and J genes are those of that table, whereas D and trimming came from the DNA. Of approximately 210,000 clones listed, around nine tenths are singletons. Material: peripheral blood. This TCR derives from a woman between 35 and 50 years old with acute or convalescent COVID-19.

The CDR3 is CASSPQGGYTEAFF. CDR3 sequence (DNA): TGTGCCAGCAGTCCCCAAGGGGGCTATACTGAAGCTTTCTTT. This sequence joins TRBV27 and TRBJ1-1; 7 bases agree with TRBD1. The trim removed 5 bases at V and 5 bases at J, leaving 8 bases unmatched. Germline values: CDR1 MNHEY, CDR2 SMNVEV (reference sequence). The length of the CDR3 is 14 residues.